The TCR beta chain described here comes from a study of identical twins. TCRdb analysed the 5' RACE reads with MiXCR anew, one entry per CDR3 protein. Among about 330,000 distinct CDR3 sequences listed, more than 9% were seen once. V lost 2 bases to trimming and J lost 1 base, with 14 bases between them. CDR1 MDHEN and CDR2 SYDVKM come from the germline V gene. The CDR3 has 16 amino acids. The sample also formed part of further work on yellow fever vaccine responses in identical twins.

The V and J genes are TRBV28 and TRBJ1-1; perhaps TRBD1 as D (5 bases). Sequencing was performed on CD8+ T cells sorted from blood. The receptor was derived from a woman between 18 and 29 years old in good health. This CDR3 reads CASSLGQGLGNTEAFF. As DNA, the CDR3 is TGTGCCAGCAGTTTAGGTCAGGGTTTGGGGAACACTGAAGCTTTCTTT.